The 7 T cell receptor beta chains reported below all come from one sample, sequenced in a study of cytomegalovirus exposure and HLA in healthy donors. The method was immunoSEQ multiplex PCR; TCRdb's version includes in-frame clones alone and lacks a portion of them. The sample lists approximately 65,000 clones; 90% to 95% were seen once. The sequencing sample was made of PBMCs. Receptors originate from a man in his late teens or twenties in good health and CMV-seropositive.

V and J are TRBV5-1 and TRBJ2-1, with TRBD1 matching 8 bases. With 4 bases clipped from V and 4 bases from J, the junction kept 10 bases outside the gene matches. Germline CDR1 and CDR2: SGHRS and YFSETQ. The length of the CDR3 is 16 residues. The CDR3: CASSLGPDREYNEQFF. CDR3 coding DNA: TGCGCCAGCAGCCTCGGCCCGGACAGGGAATACAATGAGCAGTTCTTC.

V and J are TRBV28 and TRBJ2-7; perhaps TRBD2 as D (6 bases). Germline CDR1 MDHEN, CDR2 SYDVKM. The CDR3 runs to 13 residues. V dropped 6 bases and J dropped 6 bases, with 15 bases sitting between them. CDR3 in DNA: TGTGCCAGCAGGAGACTAGTCTGGGGCGAGCAGTACTTC. This translates into CASRRLVWGEQYF.

The V and J genes are TRBV19 and TRBJ2-7; D may be TRBD1 (6 bases). Germline V lookup: CDR1 LNHDA, CDR2 SQIVND (reference sequence). CDR3 length: 13 residues. Trimming took 2 bases from V and 2 from J, leaving 7 bases between them. The CDR3 sequence is CASSIRQAYEQYF. CDR3 nucleotide sequence: TGTGCCAGTAGTATAAGACAGGCCTACGAGCAGTACTTC. Based on the CDR3 plus reference TRBV19 and TRBJ2-7, the full variable domain is DGGITQSPKYLFRKEGQNVTLSCEQNLNHDAMYWYRQDPGQGLRLIYYSQIVNDFQKGDIAEGYSVSREKKESFPLTVTSAQKNPTAFYLCASSIRQAYEQYFGPGTRLTVT.

This clone was seen more than once but under ten times. The genes are TRBV27 and TRBJ1-5, with D maybe TRBD1 (6 bases). CDR3 length equals 16 residues. Germline-derived CDR1 and CDR2 are MNHEY and SMNVEV (reference sequence). V lost 6 bases to trimming and J lost 0 bases, with 15 bases between them. CDR3 DNA sequence: TGTGCCAGCAGCCAGGGGACACACGGTAGCAATCAGCCCCAGCATTTT. This encodes CASSQGTHGSNQPQHF.

The chain links TRBV7-2 to TRBJ2-5; perhaps TRBD2 as D (5 bases). Germline V gives CDR1 SGHTA, CDR2 FQGNSA. V dropped 1 base and J dropped 5 bases, with 14 bases sitting between them. This CDR3 is built from 15 residues. The CDR3 DNA is TGTGCCAGCAGCTTAGAAGAGGGTAGACGCGAGACCCAGTACTTC. This translates into CASSLEEGRRETQYF.

This chain connects TRBV23-1 to TRBJ2-7; TRBD2 matches at 7 bases. TRBV23-1 is an ORF; its function is uncertain. This CDR3 has 15 residues. Trimming cost V 6 bases and J 3 bases; bases outside gene matches: 11. CDR3 nucleotides: TGCGCCAGCAGCCTCGCCAGCGGGAATGACTACGAGCAGTACTTC. It codes for CASSLASGNDYEQYF.

The J gene is TRBJ2-3, the V gene TRBV4-1; D unresolved. Per the germline V gene, CDR1 is MGHRA and CDR2 is YSYEKL. The CDR3 contains 15 residues. V shed 1 base and J shed 2 bases, with 10 bases lying between them. DNA of the CDR3: TGCGCCAGCAGCCAAGGTTTGCGGTCCACAGATACGCAGTATTTT. This sequence encodes CASSQGLRSTDTQYF.